This T cell receptor (beta chain) was obtained from a study of blood T cells in healthy people across ages. From germline, CDR1 is MDHEN and CDR2 SYDVKM. The ends lost 4 bases at V and 6 bases at J; junction bases unmatched: 5. CDR3 size: 14 residues. Overall study results and limits: With naive T cell percentage, TCR beta diversity showed a strong correlation.

A second PCR, run for about 7 to 11 cycles, used a sample-barcoded 5' primer plus a J-beta primer mix. Every sample gave at least 2.5 million paired-end reads containing CDR3. MiXCR, run by TCRdb on the 5' RACE reads, gives a single entry per CDR3 protein. The sample has around 1,100,000 distinct CDR3 sequences, roughly two fifths seen once. Worth noting for this clonotype: As yet, its antigen is unknown.

The sequenced sample was blood. The chain carries TRBV28 and TRBJ2-1; TRBD1 aligns across 8 bases. The receptor was derived from a man between 18 and 35 years old in good health. CDR3 nucleotides: TGTGCCAGCAGTTCAACCGGGACAGGCAATGAGCAGTTCTTC. Translating it yields CASSSTGTGNEQFF.